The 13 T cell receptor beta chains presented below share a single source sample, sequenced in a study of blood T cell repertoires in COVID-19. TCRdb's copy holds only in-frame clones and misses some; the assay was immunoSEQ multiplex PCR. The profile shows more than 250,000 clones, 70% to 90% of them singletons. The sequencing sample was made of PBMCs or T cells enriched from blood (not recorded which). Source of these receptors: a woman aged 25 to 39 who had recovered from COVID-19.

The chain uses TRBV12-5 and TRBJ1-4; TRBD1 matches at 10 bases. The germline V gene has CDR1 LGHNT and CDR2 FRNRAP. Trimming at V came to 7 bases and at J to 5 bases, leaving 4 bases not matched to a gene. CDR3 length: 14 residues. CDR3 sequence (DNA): TGTGCTAGTGCCTCGGGACAGGGGAATGAAAAACTGTTTTTT. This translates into CASASGQGNEKLFF.

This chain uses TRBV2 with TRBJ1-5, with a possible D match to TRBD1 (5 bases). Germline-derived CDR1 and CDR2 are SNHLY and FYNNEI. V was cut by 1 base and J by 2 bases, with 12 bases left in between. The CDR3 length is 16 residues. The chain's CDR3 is CASSEDLGVGNQPQHF. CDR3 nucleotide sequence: TGTGCCAGCAGTGAAGACTTAGGGGTAGGCAATCAGCCCCAGCATTTT.

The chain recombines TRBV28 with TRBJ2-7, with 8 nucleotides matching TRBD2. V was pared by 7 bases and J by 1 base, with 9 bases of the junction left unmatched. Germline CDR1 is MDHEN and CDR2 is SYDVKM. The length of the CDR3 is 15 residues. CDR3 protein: CASNSGASGSYEQYF. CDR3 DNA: TGTGCCAGCAACTCAGGGGCTAGCGGGTCCTACGAGCAGTACTTC.

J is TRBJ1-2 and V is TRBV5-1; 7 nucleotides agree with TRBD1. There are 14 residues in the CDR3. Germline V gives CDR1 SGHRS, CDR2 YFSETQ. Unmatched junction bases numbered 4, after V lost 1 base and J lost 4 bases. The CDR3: CASSLRRGFYGYTF. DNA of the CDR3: TGCGCCAGCAGCTTGCGCAGGGGGTTCTATGGCTACACCTTC.

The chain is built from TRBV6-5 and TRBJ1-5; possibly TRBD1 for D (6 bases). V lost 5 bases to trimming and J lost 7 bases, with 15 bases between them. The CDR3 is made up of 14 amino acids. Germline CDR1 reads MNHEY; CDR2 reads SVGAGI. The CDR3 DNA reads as TGTGCCAGCAGTCTACAGGGAACGGGGCAGCCCCAGCATTTT. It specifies CASSLQGTGQPQHF.

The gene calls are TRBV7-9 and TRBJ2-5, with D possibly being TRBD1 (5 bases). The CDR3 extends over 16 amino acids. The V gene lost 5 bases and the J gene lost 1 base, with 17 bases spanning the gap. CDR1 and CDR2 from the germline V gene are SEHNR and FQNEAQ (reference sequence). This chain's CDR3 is CASSVGVGVVQETQYF. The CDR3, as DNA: TGTGCCAGCAGCGTAGGGGTCGGAGTGGTCCAAGAGACCCAGTACTTC.

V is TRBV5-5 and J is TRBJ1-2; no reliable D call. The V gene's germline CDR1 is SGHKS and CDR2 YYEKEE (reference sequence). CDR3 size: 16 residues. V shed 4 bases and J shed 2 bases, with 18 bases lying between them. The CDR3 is CASSPGGWEDNYGYTF. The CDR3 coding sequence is TGTGCCAGCAGCCCGGGAGGGTGGGAAGACAACTATGGCTACACCTTC.

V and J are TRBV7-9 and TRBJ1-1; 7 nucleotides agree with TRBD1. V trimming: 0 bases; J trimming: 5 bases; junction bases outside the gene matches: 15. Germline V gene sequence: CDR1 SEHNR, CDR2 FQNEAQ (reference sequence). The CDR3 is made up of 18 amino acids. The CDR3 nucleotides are TGTGCCAGCAGCTTAGCGGCCCTTTTACAGGGGCGATTGACTGAAGCTTTCTTT. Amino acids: CASSLAALLQGRLTEAFF.

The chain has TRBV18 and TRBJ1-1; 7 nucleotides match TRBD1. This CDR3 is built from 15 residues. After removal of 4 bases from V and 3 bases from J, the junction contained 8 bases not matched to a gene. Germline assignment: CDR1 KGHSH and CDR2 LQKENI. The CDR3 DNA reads TGTGCCAGCTCACTTGACAGGGTATTCGACACTGAAGCTTTCTTT. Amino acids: CASSLDRVFDTEAFF.

The CDR3 loop reads CASSLANRGTGTGYTF. The CDR3 nucleotides read TGCGCCAGCAGCTTGGCCAATAGAGGGACAGGGACTGGCTACACCTTC. The V gene is TRBV5-1, the J gene TRBJ1-2; 9 bases map to TRBD1. From germline, CDR1 is SGHRS and CDR2 YFSETQ. Trimming took 0 bases from V and 7 from J; bases not matched to a gene: 10. This CDR3 has 16 residues.

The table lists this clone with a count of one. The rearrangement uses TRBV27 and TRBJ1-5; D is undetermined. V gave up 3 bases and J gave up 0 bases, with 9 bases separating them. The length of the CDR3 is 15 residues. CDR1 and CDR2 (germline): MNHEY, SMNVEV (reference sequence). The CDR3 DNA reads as TGTGCCAGCAGTTTCGTCGGTCATAGCAATCAGCCCCAGCATTTT. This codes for CASSFVGHSNQPQHF.

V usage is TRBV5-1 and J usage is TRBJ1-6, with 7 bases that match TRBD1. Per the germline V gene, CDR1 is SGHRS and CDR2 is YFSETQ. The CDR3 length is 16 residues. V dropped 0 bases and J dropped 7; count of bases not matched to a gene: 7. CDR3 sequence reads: CASSLGAGGQNSPLHF. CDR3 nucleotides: TGCGCCAGCAGCTTGGGGGCAGGGGGTCAAAATTCACCCCTCCACTTT.

CDR3 sequence (DNA): TGTGCCAGCGGTCGGCCATCGGGTGCCCGGATCCACTTT. This encodes CASGRPSGARIHF. The chain uses TRBV6-5 and TRBJ1-6; D unclear. The length of the CDR3 is 13 residues. Germline V gene data show CDR1 as MNHEY and CDR2 as SVGAGI. Between the trimmed V and J ends, which lost 8 bases and 17 bases, there was a span of 22 bases.